Listed here are 30 T cell receptor beta chains from one sample, sequenced in a study of CD8+CD57+ T cells in acquired aplastic anemia. The authors sequenced patients whose flow cytometry had shown CD8+CD57+ cell expansion. Investigators profiled TCR beta VDJ and CDR3 from genomic DNA template. TCRdb reprocessed the reads with MiXCR, giving one entry per CDR3 protein. The sample includes about 160,000 distinct CDR3 sequences, around 50% of them seen just once. Sequenced: sorted CD4+, CD8+, or CD8+CD57+ T cells (not recorded which) from PBMCs. These receptors all stem from a human donor with aplastic anemia.

The chain has TRBV7-9 and TRBJ1-1; D is perhaps TRBD1 (6 bases). With 2 bases removed from V and 1 base from J, the gap between germline ends came to 11 bases. The CDR3 runs to 15 residues. Germline CDR1 and CDR2: SEHNR and FQNEAQ (reference sequence). DNA for the CDR3: TGTGCCAGCAGCTTACTGACAGGTGGGAACACTGAAGCTTTCTTT. It translates to CASSLLTGGNTEAFF.

The DNA of the CDR3 is TGTGCCTGGAGGTCTGGGGGGGGGAAAAGCACAGATACGCAGTATTTT. This sequence encodes CAWRSGGGKSTDTQYF. The V and J genes are TRBV30 and TRBJ2-3, with 7 bases aligning to TRBD2. The CDR3 covers 16 residues. CDR1 is GTSNPN and CDR2 is SVGIG in the germline V gene (reference sequence). Trimming cost V 3 bases and J 0 bases; bases outside gene matches: 9.

This clonotype was seen many times. This chain links TRBV5-1 with TRBJ1-4, with 10 nucleotides matching TRBD1. J lost 0 bases, V lost 5 bases, and 1 base had no gene match. The CDR3 length is 15 residues. Germline loops: CDR1 SGHRS, CDR2 YFSETQ. As DNA, the CDR3 is TGCGCCAGCAGAGGACAGGGGGCAACTAATGAAAAACTGTTTTTT. Amino acid sequence: CASRGQGATNEKLFF.

This clonotype appeared once. This chain's CDR3 is CASSYLFADTDTQYF. In nucleotides, the CDR3 is TGTGCCAGCAGTTACTTATTCGCGGACACAGATACGCAGTATTTT. J is TRBJ2-3 and V is TRBV6-5; no clear D. The germline gives CDR1 MNHEY, CDR2 SVGAGI. The CDR3 is 15 amino acids. V lost 1 base to trimming and J lost 2 bases, with 10 bases between them.

This chain links TRBV20-1 with TRBJ2-3; 9 nucleotides line up with TRBD2. The CDR3 length is 15 residues. CDR1 and CDR2 from the germline V gene are DFQATT and SNEGSKA (reference sequence). J lost 11 bases, V lost 0 bases, and 12 bases had no gene match. CDR3 nucleotide sequence: TGCAGTGCTAGAGATGGCGGGAGGGTCTACAATGAGCAGTATTTT. This translates into CSARDGGRVYNEQYF.

This clonotype was observed many times. The CDR3 DNA reads TGCAGTGCTAGAGACGGTGGGATGGCCTACGAGCAGTACTTC. Amino acid sequence: CSARDGGMAYEQYF. The chain has TRBV20-1 and TRBJ2-7; D gene unclear. CDR1 is DFQATT and CDR2 is SNEGSKA in the germline V gene (reference sequence). This CDR3 spans 14 amino acids. Trimming pared 0 bases from V and 2 bases from J, leaving 11 bases between.

Regarding this clonotype: Given a much more abundant clone one base away, this may be a read error. The chain has TRBV5-3 and TRBJ2-4; 8 nucleotides line up with TRBD2. TRBV5-3 is reported as an ORF; its role is uncertain. This CDR3 region has 12 residues. J lost 8 bases, V lost 8 bases, and 6 bases had no gene match. CDR3 protein: CASGGGVDIQYF. The CDR3 DNA is TGTGCCAGCGGGGGGGGGGTTGACATTCAGTACTTC.

A word on this clonotype: Being one base from a much bigger clone, this may be a read error. The chain couples TRBV14 to TRBJ1-2; D ambiguous. Germline CDR1 is SGHDN and CDR2 is FVKESK. This CDR3 spans 15 amino acids. V gave up 1 base and J gave up 7 bases, with 16 bases separating them. The DNA for the CDR3 is TGTGCCAGCAGCCAAGTTGGCCACGCGGGAAGTGGCTACACCTTC. Translation: CASSQVGHAGSGYTF.

This clonotype was observed a handful of times. The gene calls are TRBV3-1 and TRBJ1-1; a weak D match, TRBD1 (6 bases). The V gene's germline CDR1 is LGHDT and CDR2 YNNKEL (reference sequence). This CDR3 is built from 16 residues. V was pared by 0 bases and J by 4 bases, with 15 bases between. The CDR3 sequence is CASSQDLGGAGTEAFF. In DNA, the CDR3 is TGTGCCAGCAGCCAAGATCTCGGGGGCGCGGGCACTGAAGCTTTCTTT.

As for this clonotype: Possible read error: a much larger clone is one base away. This chain links TRBV6-1 with TRBJ1-4; D gene ambiguous. CDR1 and CDR2 from the germline V gene are MNHNS and SASEGT. This CDR3 spans 14 amino acids. V was trimmed by 6 bases and J by 3 bases, leaving 11 bases between them. The DNA of the CDR3 is TGTGCCAGCAGGGCAAGGTTTGCTAATGAAAAACTGTTTTTT. Translated, it gives CASRARFANEKLFF.

Concerning this clonotype: An end of the junction differs from the germline gene, which may be a read error. This chain links TRBV18 with TRBJ2-7, with 7 positions matching TRBD2. Germline CDR1 KGHSH, CDR2 LQKENI. This CDR3 is 18 amino acids long. CDR3 coding DNA: TGTGCTAGCTCACCACCGGGCGGGGGACCCGGCAGAACCTACGAGCAGTACTTC. Residues: CASSPPGGGPGRTYEQYF. The variable domain in full, completed from reference TRBV18 and TRBJ2-7, reads NAGVMQNPRHLVRRRGQEARLRCSPMKGHSHVYWYRQLPEEGLKFMVYLQKENIIDESGMPKERFSAEFPKEGPSILRIQQVVRGDSAAYFCASSPPGGGPGRTYEQYFGPGTRLTVT.

In this sample, this clonotype turned up a few times. V and J are TRBV2 and TRBJ2-5; D gene unclear. Per germline, CDR1 SNHLY and CDR2 FYNNEI. V was clipped by 8 bases and J by 6 bases, with 19 bases between them. The CDR3 extends over 14 amino acids. The CDR3 loop reads CASDAMAGLKTQYF. In DNA, the CDR3 is TGTGCCAGCGATGCCATGGCAGGCCTTAAGACCCAGTACTTC. Full variable domain (rest looked up from reference TRBV2 and TRBJ2-5): EPEVTQTPSHQVTQMGQEVILRCVPISNHLYFYWYRQILGQKVEFLVSFYNNEISEKSEIFDDQFSVERPDGSNFTLKIRSTKLEDSAMYFCASDAMAGLKTQYFGPGTRLLVL.

This clonotype was detected many times. The chain is built from TRBV5-1 and TRBJ2-7; D remains ambiguous. The CDR3 is 12 amino acids. The ends were cut back, 2 bases at V and 2 bases at J, with 5 bases in the middle. Germline V gene data show CDR1 as SGHRS and CDR2 as YFSETQ. CDR3 in DNA: TGCGCCAGCAGCTTAACGACCTACGAGCAGTACTTC. Protein sequence: CASSLTTYEQYF.

This clonotype was observed a single time. The chain combines TRBV2 with TRBJ2-1; no definite D call. The CDR3 is made up of 11 amino acids. Germline loops: CDR1 SNHLY, CDR2 FYNNEI. The ends were cut back, 7 bases at V and 7 bases at J, with 8 bases in the middle. The CDR3 nucleotides read TGTGCCAGCAACTCCGGAAATGAGCAGTTCTTC. It is translated as CASNSGNEQFF.

The genes are TRBV2 and TRBJ2-3; D gene uncertain. The germline gives CDR1 SNHLY, CDR2 FYNNEI. The CDR3 is 13 residues long. The V gene lost 3 bases and the J gene lost 0 bases, with 4 bases spanning the gap. The CDR3 reads CASSDPSTDTQYF. Here the CDR3 DNA reads TGTGCCAGCAGTGACCCTAGCACAGATACGCAGTATTTT.

In its sample, this clonotype was seen many times. This sequence joins TRBV5-1 and TRBJ2-1, with D perhaps matching TRBD1 or TRBD2 (6 bases each). Trimming shortened V by 2 bases and J by 5 bases, and 14 bases separated the two germline ends. The germline V gene has CDR1 SGHRS and CDR2 YFSETQ. CDR3 size: 15 residues. The CDR3 DNA reads TGCGCCAGCAGCTTCAGGGGCCCGGGAGACAATGAGCAGTTCTTC. This gives the protein CASSFRGPGDNEQFF.

This clonotype was detected ten times or more. The chain uses TRBV5-1 and TRBJ2-3; TRBD2 agrees at 7 bases. V shed 0 bases and J 4 bases; nucleotides not matched to a gene: 2. Germline V gives CDR1 SGHRS, CDR2 YFSETQ. The CDR3 is made up of 14 amino acids. In DNA form, the CDR3 reads TGCGCCAGCAGCTTGGAGGGAGGGCCAGATACGCAGTATTTT. It translates to CASSLEGGPDTQYF.

The gene calls are TRBV14 and TRBJ2-7; 8 bases agree with TRBD1. CDR1 SGHDN and CDR2 FVKESK come from the germline V gene. The CDR3 is 13 residues long. This chain's CDR3 is CAQGGQGKYEQYF. The CDR3 DNA reads as TGTGCACAGGGGGGTCAGGGTAAATACGAGCAGTACTTC.

Many counts were recorded for this clonotype. This chain uses TRBV7-6 with TRBJ2-1, with D unclear. The CDR3 spans 14 residues. V shed 4 bases and J shed 3 bases, with 10 bases lying between them. Germline V gives CDR1 SGHVS, CDR2 FNYEAQ. This CDR3 reads CASSSGLNYNEQFF. CDR3 sequence (DNA): TGTGCCAGCAGCTCCGGCCTAAACTACAATGAGCAGTTCTTC.

This chain links TRBV2 with TRBJ1-1; perhaps TRBD1 as D (5 bases). The CDR3 spans 14 residues. V was clipped by 4 bases and J by 1 base, with 10 bases between them. Germline V gene lookup returns CDR1 SNHLY and CDR2 FYNNEI. This CDR3 is CASSVQRGNTEAFF. The CDR3 region has the DNA TGTGCCAGCAGTGTGCAAAGGGGGAACACTGAAGCTTTCTTT.

The sample holds a few counts of this clonotype. With a much larger clone just one base away, this may be a read error. The chain is built from TRBV11-2 and TRBJ2-1; 10 bases are shared with TRBD2. Germline trimming cut 3 bases from V and 7 bases from J; bases unmatched to any gene: 9. The CDR3 totals 16 residues. The germline gives CDR1 SGHAT, CDR2 FQNNGV. The CDR3 DNA follows: TGTGCCAGCAGCTTCGGAGCTAGCGGGAGTCAGAATGAGCAGTTCTTC. It yields the protein CASSFGASGSQNEQFF.

This clonotype came up many times. The gene calls are TRBV18 and TRBJ1-1, with unresolved D. The CDR3 has 13 residues. V was pared by 8 bases and J by 0 bases, with 10 bases between. Per the germline V gene, CDR1 is KGHSH and CDR2 is LQKENI. This CDR3 is CASSPDMNTEAFF. The CDR3 DNA follows: TGTGCCAGCAGCCCCGACATGAACACTGAAGCTTTCTTT.

This clonotype appeared many times. The chain combines TRBV5-1 with TRBJ2-3, with D perhaps being TRBD1 or TRBD2 (5 bases each). The CDR3 runs to 15 residues. Per the germline V gene, CDR1 is SGHRS and CDR2 is YFSETQ. Trimming shortened V by 4 bases and J by 1 base, and 13 bases separated the two germline ends. In nucleotides, the CDR3 is TGCGCCAGCAGCAGGGACCCTGGGGGCACAGATACGCAGTATTTT. It yields the protein CASSRDPGGTDTQYF.

This clonotype was observed many times. This rearrangement joins TRBV5-8 to TRBJ2-1; D is undetermined. V lost 0 bases to trimming and J lost 5 bases, with 9 bases between them. Germline CDR1 is SGHTS and CDR2 is YDEGEE. This CDR3 spans 14 amino acids. The DNA of the CDR3 is TGTGCCAGCAGCTTGGCCTACGGAAACAATGAGCAGTTCTTC. Its protein product is CASSLAYGNNEQFF.

The table lists this clonotype with many counts. The chain employs TRBV9 and TRBJ1-3, with D perhaps matching TRBD1 (6 bases). This CDR3 contains 14 residues. Germline V CDR1 and CDR2: SGDLS, YYNGEE. Trimming removed 3 bases at V and 1 base at J, with 8 bases between. The chain's CDR3 is CASSGGQSGNTIYF. The CDR3 region has the DNA TGTGCCAGCAGCGGAGGACAGTCTGGAAACACCATATATTTT.

This clonotype occurred many times. This chain links TRBV29-1 with TRBJ2-1; D is possibly TRBD2 (6 bases). Trimming removed 0 bases at V and 5 bases at J, with 11 bases between. The CDR3 is 14 residues long. Per the germline V gene, CDR1 is SQVTM and CDR2 is ANQGSEA. The CDR3 loop is CSVEDRGLDNEQFF. The CDR3 bases are TGCAGCGTTGAAGATCGGGGACTGGACAATGAGCAGTTCTTC.

This clonotype has a count of ten or more. The chain uses TRBV7-9 and TRBJ1-1; D uncertain. Trimming cost V 1 base and J 4 bases, with 7 bases left between them. The CDR3 totals 13 residues. The germline CDR1 and CDR2 sequences are SEHNR and FQNEAQ (reference sequence). For the CDR3, the DNA is TGTGCCAGCAGCTTAGAGGGTACCACTGAAGCTTTCTTT. Amino acid sequence: CASSLEGTTEAFF.

There are a few counts of this clonotype. One base away lies a much larger clone, so this may be a sequencing read error. V is TRBV20-1 and J is TRBJ1-1, with a weak D call TRBD1 (5 bases). CDR1 is DFQATT and CDR2 is SNEGSKA in the germline V gene (reference sequence). The CDR3 has 15 residues. The V gene lost 6 bases and the J gene lost 0 bases, with 17 bases spanning the gap. The CDR3 region is CSANIPGLMNTEAFF. The DNA for the CDR3 is TGCAGTGCGAATATCCCGGGACTGATGAACACTGAAGCTTTCTTT.

This clonotype was counted at least ten times. The V gene is TRBV3-1, the J gene TRBJ2-7; possible D gene TRBD1, 6 bases. V was shortened by 0 bases and J by 9 bases, with 12 bases between the two germline ends. The CDR3 length is 13 residues. In germline, CDR1 is LGHDT, CDR2 YNNKEL (reference sequence). CDR3 region: CASSQDTGSMQYF. For the CDR3, the DNA is TGTGCCAGCAGCCAAGATACAGGGAGTATGCAGTACTTC.

V usage is TRBV3-1 and J usage is TRBJ1-1; tentatively, D is TRBD1 (5 bases). This CDR3 has 14 amino acids. The V end lost 1 base, the J end lost 3 bases, and 9 bases lay between the germline ends. Germline loops: CDR1 LGHDT, CDR2 YNNKEL (reference sequence). The CDR3 loop reads CASSQARGDTEAFF. DNA for the CDR3: TGTGCCAGCAGCCAAGCTCGGGGGGACACTGAAGCTTTCTTT.